This T cell receptor (beta chain) is from a study of ipilimumab plus nivolumab after autologous stem cell transplantation. Study information: Typical patient got 5 ipilimumab doses and 7 or 8 nivolumab doses (median).

Patients got ipilimumab 1 mg/kg beginning 14 to 28 days post-transplant. Through week 26, nivolumab 3 mg/kg IV was given weeks 1, 4, 7, 10, then biweekly. The data were produced by immunoSEQ multiplex PCR, yet TCRdb's version contains in-frame clones alone and is incomplete. The sample contains 10,000 to 15,000 clones, roughly 75% of which appear only once. Relative to its sample, this clone is medium-sized. The specimen comprised PBMCs, sampled in a trial of ipilimumab plus nivolumab as post-transplant consolidation. The TCR comes from a male donor with multiple myeloma.

The DNA for the CDR3 is TGTGCCAGTAGTATGGGGAGGCGAGAGACCCAGTACTTC. The encoded protein is CASSMGRRETQYF. This chain joins TRBV19 and TRBJ2-5, with D possibly TRBD2 on 6 matching bases. The V gene lost 3 bases and the J gene lost 4 bases, with 9 bases spanning the gap. CDR3 length: 13 amino acids. In germline, CDR1 is LNHDA, CDR2 SQIVND (reference sequence).